This entry lists 20 T cell receptor beta chains sequenced from one sample in a study of OX40 agonist ivuxolimab in advanced cancers. TCRdb's table, derived via immunoSEQ multiplex PCR, lists solely in-frame clones and lacks some. The data hold approximately 91,000 clones, with around 88% observed a single time. The source was CD4+ or CD8+ T cells sorted from blood, collected in a trial of the OX40 agonist ivuxolimab. The receptors shown here come from an adult with an advanced solid tumor such as melanoma, head and neck, liver or kidney cancer.

The chain is built from TRBV6-5 and TRBJ1-3, with D unclear. CDR3 length equals 15 residues. With 2 bases removed from V and 0 bases from J, the gap between germline ends came to 8 bases. Germline values: CDR1 MNHEY, CDR2 SVGAGI. Here the CDR3 reads CASSYAGISGNTIYF. CDR3 nucleotide sequence: TGTGCCAGCAGTTACGCGGGCATCTCTGGAAACACCATATATTTT.

V usage is TRBV19 and J usage is TRBJ1-4, with 7 bases aligning to TRBD1. Looked up from germline, CDR1 is LNHDA and CDR2 is SQIVND (reference sequence). The CDR3 spans 14 residues. Germline trimming cut 8 bases from V and 8 bases from J; bases unmatched to any gene: 11. For the CDR3, the DNA is TGTGCCAGTCTCAGGACAGGACGGTCGGAAAAACTGTTTTTT. Translating gives CASLRTGRSEKLFF. The full variable domain, in which reference TRBV19 and TRBJ1-4 provide the parts outside the CDR3, is DGGITQSPKYLFRKEGQNVTLSCEQNLNHDAMYWYRQDPGQGLRLIYYSQIVNDFQKGDIAEGYSVSREKKESFPLTVTSAQKNPTAFYLCASLRTGRSEKLFFGSGTQLSVL.

The chain uses TRBV5-1 and TRBJ2-2; perhaps TRBD1 as D (5 bases). CDR1 SGHRS and CDR2 YFSETQ come from the germline V gene. This CDR3 comprises 14 residues. Trimming removed 4 bases from V and 3 bases from J, with 10 bases in between. This CDR3 is CASSEGAHTGELFF. As DNA, the CDR3 is TGCGCCAGCAGCGAAGGGGCCCACACCGGGGAGCTGTTTTTT.

V is TRBV25-1 and J is TRBJ2-2; D is perhaps TRBD1 or TRBD2 (6 bases each). In germline, CDR1 is MGHDK, CDR2 SYGVNS. V lost 3 bases to trimming and J lost 4 bases, with 15 bases between them. The CDR3 totals 16 residues. The CDR3: CASSDAGQGITGELFF. The CDR3 DNA follows: TGTGCCAGCAGTGATGCGGGGCAGGGGATCACCGGGGAGCTGTTTTTT.

The chain couples TRBV2 to TRBJ2-5; TRBD1 matches at 8 bases. The trim removed 7 bases at V and 5 bases at J, leaving 6 bases unmatched. The CDR3 runs to 13 residues. Germline lookup yields CDR1 SNHLY and CDR2 FYNNEI. Here the CDR3 DNA reads TGTGCCAGCATTCCGGACAGGGATGAGACCCAGTACTTC. It yields the protein CASIPDRDETQYF.

This chain uses TRBV5-1 with TRBJ2-5, with a weak D call TRBD1 (6 bases). The germline V gene encodes CDR1 SGHRS and CDR2 YFSETQ. The CDR3 runs to 16 residues. The V and J ends lost 4 bases and 5 bases respectively, with 21 bases between them. As DNA, the CDR3 is TGCGCCAGCAGCAGGGCCGGGACAAGGGGCGGCGAGACCCAGTACTTC. Translating gives CASSRAGTRGGETQYF. Full variable domain (missing parts from reference TRBV5-1 and TRBJ2-5): KAGVTQTPRYLIKTRGQQVTLSCSPISGHRSVSWYQQTPGQGLQFLFEYFSETQRNKGNFPGRFSGRQFSNSRSEMNVSTLELGDSALYLCASSRAGTRGGETQYFGPGTRLLVL.

This clone has only one observation. The chain combines TRBV5-1 with TRBJ2-6; D remains ambiguous. Germline V lookup: CDR1 SGHRS, CDR2 YFSETQ. CDR3 length: 14 amino acids. Between the trimmed V and J ends, which lost 5 bases and 4 bases, there was a span of 10 bases. Here the CDR3 DNA reads TGCGCCAGCAGGGGGTTCCCCGGGGCCAACGTCCTGACTTTC. It translates to CASRGFPGANVLTF.

The chain recombines TRBV9 with TRBJ1-2; D is unresolved. This CDR3 is built from 16 residues. CDR1 SGDLS and CDR2 YYNGEE come from the germline V gene. The V and J ends lost 0 bases and 0 bases respectively, with 12 bases between them. CDR3 loop: CASSVDAGSTNYGYTF. The CDR3 DNA reads as TGTGCCAGCAGCGTAGACGCTGGCAGTACTAACTATGGCTACACCTTC.

The V gene is TRBV11-2, the J gene TRBJ2-2; 7 bases are a match to TRBD1. The CDR3 spans 15 residues. Germline CDR1 SGHAT, CDR2 FQNNGV. Germline trimming cut 5 bases from V and 6 bases from J; bases unmatched to any gene: 9. Written as DNA, the CDR3 is TGTGCCAGCAGCCCCCGACAGGGACCCCCCGGGGAGCTGTTTTTT. Protein product: CASSPRQGPPGELFF.

This clone was detected only once. In DNA form, the CDR3 reads TGCGCCAGCAGCCAAGTAGTAGGCCTAGGGACCCAGTACTTC. It codes for CASSQVVGLGTQYF. The rearrangement links TRBV4-1 to TRBJ2-5; no reliable D call. Trimming pared 1 base from V and 7 bases from J, leaving 13 bases between. The CDR3 is made up of 14 amino acids. Germline V gene lookup returns CDR1 MGHRA and CDR2 YSYEKL.

This chain uses TRBV13 with TRBJ2-7; 7 bases are shared with TRBD1. This CDR3 spans 19 amino acids. Trimming removed 5 bases from V and 0 bases from J; junction bases left unmatched: 19. Germline lookup yields CDR1 PRHDT and CDR2 FYEKMQ (reference sequence). The CDR3 here is CASSPRGTDLTTHSYEQYF. CDR3 DNA: TGTGCCAGCAGCCCCAGGGGGACGGACCTTACAACCCACTCCTACGAGCAGTACTTC. The whole variable domain, remainder taken from reference TRBV13 and TRBJ2-7, is AAGVIQSPRHLIKEKRETATLKCYPIPRHDTVYWYQQGPGQDPQFLISFYEKMQSDKGSIPDRFSAQQFSDYHSELNMSSLELGDSALYFCASSPRGTDLTTHSYEQYFGPGTRLTVT.

As DNA, the CDR3 is TGTGCCAGCAGTTACTCAGGCGGTAACCGCTACGAGCAGTACTTC. Its protein is CASSYSGGNRYEQYF. The chain joins TRBV6-5 to TRBJ2-7; D is unclear. From germline, CDR1 is MNHEY and CDR2 SVGAGI. Deletions cut 0 bases from V and 3 bases from J, with 12 bases between. CDR3 size: 15 residues.

J is TRBJ1-2 and V is TRBV18; D unclear. Trimming left V 0 bases short and J 5 bases short, with 10 bases between. The germline V gene has CDR1 KGHSH and CDR2 LQKENI. The CDR3 is made up of 14 amino acids. Here the CDR3 DNA reads TGTGCCAGCTCACCACCCTCTGGGGTGTATGGCTACACCTTC. The encoded protein is CASSPPSGVYGYTF. The whole variable domain, remainder taken from reference TRBV18 and TRBJ1-2, is NAGVMQNPRHLVRRRGQEARLRCSPMKGHSHVYWYRQLPEEGLKFMVYLQKENIIDESGMPKERFSAEFPKEGPSILRIQQVVRGDSAAYFCASSPPSGVYGYTFGSGTRLTVV.

J is TRBJ1-4 and V is TRBV5-6; D possibly corresponds to TRBD1 (6 bases). CDR1 and CDR2 (germline): SGHDT, YYEEEE. CDR3 length equals 16 residues. V lost 0 bases, J lost 0 bases, and 9 bases lay in between. CDR3 DNA sequence: TGTGCCAGCAGCTTGGTGGGGGCAGCAACTAATGAAAAACTGTTTTTT. The encoded protein is CASSLVGAATNEKLFF.

The J gene is TRBJ2-7, the V gene TRBV7-9; either TRBD1 or TRBD2 may supply D (5 bases each). Looked up from germline, CDR1 is SEHNR and CDR2 is FQNEAQ (reference sequence). V was pared by 4 bases and J by 2 bases, with 27 bases between. The CDR3 contains 19 residues. The CDR3 DNA follows: TGTGCCAGCAGCTCCGACCAAAAAACTAGTGGGGGTCGACCCTACGAGCAGTACTTC. This gives the protein CASSSDQKTSGGRPYEQYF.

This chain joins TRBV11-2 and TRBJ1-5; perhaps TRBD1 as D (5 bases). Germline lookup yields CDR1 SGHAT and CDR2 FQNNGV. V was cut by 3 bases and J by 4 bases, with 13 bases left in between. This CDR3 contains 15 residues. The CDR3 protein is CASSLEGRGNQPQHF. CDR3 sequence (DNA): TGTGCCAGCAGCTTGGAGGGGCGGGGGAATCAGCCCCAGCATTTT. The complete variable domain, with remaining parts taken from reference TRBV11-2 and TRBJ1-5, reads EAGVAQSPRYKIIEKRQSVAFWCNPISGHATLYWYQQILGQGPKLLIQFQNNGVVDDSQLPKDRFSAERLKGVDSTLKIQPAKLEDSAVYLCASSLEGRGNQPQHFGDGTRLSIL.

This clone has only one observation. The rearrangement joins TRBV5-1 to TRBJ1-2, with D possibly TRBD1 on 6 matching bases. The CDR3 loop spans 13 amino acids. The germline gives CDR1 SGHRS, CDR2 YFSETQ. V dropped 2 bases and J dropped 2 bases, with 7 bases sitting between them. The CDR3 bases are TGCGCCAGCAGCTTCGACAGGAACTATGGCTACACCTTC. Encoded protein: CASSFDRNYGYTF.

The chain joins TRBV4-3 to TRBJ2-3; tentatively, D is TRBD2 (5 bases). Germline assignment: CDR1 LGHNA and CDR2 YSLEER. The CDR3 has 15 residues. V lost 3 bases to trimming and J lost 1 base, with 11 bases between them. CDR3 loop: CASSQTTRGTDTQYF. In DNA, the CDR3 is TGCGCCAGCAGCCAGACGACGCGGGGCACAGATACGCAGTATTTT.

In its sample, this clone was seen once. The chain carries TRBV6-6 and TRBJ1-1; a possible D gene is TRBD1 (5 bases). CDR3 size: 12 residues. Germline CDR1 and CDR2: MNHNY and SVGAGI (reference sequence). The germline V and J ends were trimmed by 4 bases and 7 bases, with 10 bases remaining between them. CDR3 residues: CASSSLGGEAFF. DNA for the CDR3: TGTGCCAGCAGTTCCTTGGGGGGTGAAGCTTTCTTT.

This clone was seen just once. J is TRBJ2-5 and V is TRBV6-1, with 7 bases aligning to TRBD1. This CDR3 has 15 amino acids. Germline V gene sequence: CDR1 MNHNS, CDR2 SASEGT. Germline trimming cut 2 bases from V and 5 bases from J; bases unmatched to any gene: 8. The CDR3 region has the DNA TGTGCCAGCAGTGAAAGGACAGGTCTTTGGGAGACCCAGTACTTC. Translation gives CASSERTGLWETQYF.